This TCR beta chain was captured in a study of CD8+CD57+ T cells in acquired aplastic anemia. The V gene's germline CDR1 is SGHVS and CDR2 FQNEAQ. The CDR3 consists of 13 residues. V lost 5 bases and J 12 bases, leaving 17 bases between the germline ends. Genomic DNA, the template, was used for profiling of the TCR beta VDJ and CDR3. TCRdb fed the reads into MiXCR, producing one record per CDR3 protein. The repertoire holds approximately 250,000 distinct CDR3 sequences, with approximately 82% as singletons. Before being chosen for sequencing, patients had shown CD8+CD57+ cell expansion by flow cytometry.

The sequenced sample consisted of sorted CD4+, CD8+, or CD8+CD57+ T cells (not recorded which) from PBMCs. This chain uses TRBV7-8 with TRBJ2-1, with D possibly being TRBD2 (5 bases). This TCR was recovered from a human donor with aplastic anemia. The CDR3 region has the DNA TGTGCCAGCAGCAGAGGGCTTACGGGTGGGCAGTTCTTC. Residues: CASSRGLTGGQFF.